The rows below give T cell receptor beta chains drawn from one sample of a study of blood T cell repertoires in COVID-19. Only in-frame clones appear in the TCRdb table, and some are missing; sequencing was by immunoSEQ multiplex PCR. The sample lists a few hundred thousand clones; about 87% were seen once. Sequences were obtained from PBMCs or T cells enriched from blood (not recorded which). The receptor source for this set is a woman in her forties or fifties who had recovered from COVID-19. Each CDR3 is given with its conserved first and last residue. The D gene is left open where the match is weak. Not all rows give a size; the values are once, few, many and, for expanded clones, a class.

d_gene	v_gene	j_gene	abundance	CDR3aa	CDR3nt
TRBD2	TRBV7-3	TRBJ2-5	-	CASSLIAGGTVFQETQYF	TGTGCCAGCAGCTTAATTGCGGGAGGGACCGTGTTCCAAGAGACCCAGTACTTC
-	TRBV5-1	TRBJ2-1	once	CASIGEGDEQFF	TGCGCCAGCATCGGCGAGGGTGACGAGCAGTTCTTC
TRBD1	TRBV14	TRBJ1-4	-	CASSRGTAATNEKLFF	TGTGCCAGCAGCCGGGGGACAGCCGCAACTAATGAAAAACTGTTTTTT
TRBD2	TRBV28	TRBJ2-7	-	CASSLSRLAGVGEQYF	TGTGCCAGCAGTTTATCGCGGTTAGCGGGAGTAGGCGAGCAGTACTTC
-	TRBV28	TRBJ2-7	-	CASSFQGYLEQYF	TGTGCCAGCAGTTTTCAGGGCTACCTTGAGCAGTACTTC
TRBD2	TRBV10-3	TRBJ2-7	-	CATRDTLAGVEQYF	TGTGCCACCAGAGACACACTAGCGGGAGTCGAGCAGTACTTC
TRBD2	TRBV6-5	TRBJ2-7	-	CASNEPGLASPEQYF	TGTGCCAGCAACGAACCGGGACTAGCAAGTCCCGAGCAGTACTTC
TRBD2	TRBV19	TRBJ2-2	-	CASGRTSGRVNTGELFF	TGTGCCAGTGGACGGACTAGCGGGAGGGTGAACACCGGGGAGCTGTTTTTT
TRBD1	TRBV27	TRBJ1-1	once	CASSFYRGVNTEAFF	TGTGCCAGCAGTTTTTACAGGGGGGTGAACACTGAAGCTTTCTTT
TRBD2	TRBV12-5	TRBJ2-3	-	CASGLYEGSGRVTDTQYF	TGTGCTAGTGGTCTATATGAAGGGAGCGGGAGGGTCACAGATACGCAGTATTTT
-	TRBV4-3	TRBJ2-7	-	CASSQEDNSYEQYF	TGCGCCAGCAGCCAAGAAGACAACTCCTACGAGCAGTACTTC
-	TRBV19	TRBJ1-1	-	CASSRGVGTEAFF	TGTGCCAGTAGCCGGGGGGTTGGCACTGAAGCTTTCTTT
-	TRBV11-2	TRBJ1-6	-	CASSLSGYNSPLHF	TGTGCCAGCAGCTTGTCGGGTTATAATTCACCCCTCCACTTT
TRBD2	TRBV7-9	TRBJ2-5	-	CASSYRLAGGRETQYF	TGTGCCAGCAGCTACCGACTAGCGGGAGGGCGGGAGACCCAGTACTTC
TRBD2	TRBV4-3	TRBJ2-1	-	CASSQDYASGRRGNEQFF	TGCGCCAGCAGCCAAGATTACGCTAGCGGGAGAAGGGGCAATGAGCAGTTCTTC
-	TRBV5-1	TRBJ2-1	-	CASSPRGSTYNEQFF	TGCGCCAGCAGCCCAAGGGGGTCGACCTACAATGAGCAGTTCTTC
-	TRBV28	TRBJ1-1	-	CASSLLGARNTEAFF	TGTGCCAGCAGTTTACTGGGGGCCCGGAACACTGAAGCTTTCTTT
TRBD1	TRBV18	TRBJ1-1	-	CASSAGQETEAFF	TGTGCCAGCTCAGCAGGACAGGAGACTGAAGCTTTCTTT
-	TRBV6-5	TRBJ2-7	-	CASTWTEGSYEQYF	TGTGCCAGCACTTGGACAGAGGGCTCCTACGAGCAGTACTTC
TRBD1	TRBV7-8	TRBJ2-5	-	CASSPDRVGTQYF	TGTGCCAGCAGTCCCGACAGGGTGGGGACCCAGTACTTC
-	TRBV24-1	TRBJ1-5	-	CATSGGLGRSNQPQHF	TGTGCCACCAGTGGAGGGCTGGGGAGGAGCAATCAGCCCCAGCATTTT
TRBD1	TRBV28	TRBJ1-2	once	CASRTGTDYGYTF	TGTGCCAGCAGAACCGGGACAGACTATGGCTACACCTTC
-	TRBV6-2/TRBV6-3	TRBJ1-1	-	CASSFARDTEAFF	TGTGCCAGCAGCTTCGCCCGGGACACTGAAGCTTTCTTT
TRBD2	TRBV30	TRBJ2-7	-	CAWSAGLADEQYF	TGTGCCTGGAGTGCAGGACTAGCGGACGAGCAGTACTTC
-	TRBV7-9	TRBJ2-4	-	CASSFREVAKNIQYF	TGTGCCAGCAGTTTTAGGGAGGTAGCCAAAAACATTCAGTACTTC
TRBD1	TRBV28	TRBJ1-1	-	CASSLWGTGTTEAFF	TGTGCCAGCAGTTTATGGGGGACAGGGACCACTGAAGCTTTCTTT
TRBD1	TRBV9	TRBJ1-1	few	CASSETTGVEVEAFF	TGTGCCAGCAGCGAAACAACAGGGGTTGAAGTTGAAGCTTTCTTT
-	TRBV7-2	TRBJ1-1	-	CASSLQGGNTEAFF	TGTGCCAGCAGCTTACAGGGAGGGAACACTGAAGCTTTCTTT
TRBD1	TRBV27	TRBJ1-5	-	CASSNQGAHQPQHF	TGTGCCAGCTCAAACCAGGGGGCACACCAGCCCCAGCATTTT
-	TRBV28	TRBJ2-6	-	CASSLLGAGANVLTF	TGTGCCAGCAGTTTATTAGGGGCAGGGGCCAACGTCCTGACTTTC
-	TRBV28	TRBJ1-1	once	CASSRLSGVEAFF	TGTGCCAGCAGTCGACTCAGCGGTGTAGAAGCTTTCTTT
-	TRBV6-5	TRBJ2-3	-	CAATLGGPDTQYF	TGTGCCGCCACTCTCGGGGGGCCAGATACGCAGTATTTT
-	TRBV24-1	TRBJ1-4	-	CATSGLRGDATNEKLFF	TGTGCCACCAGTGGTCTTCGGGGGGATGCAACTAATGAAAAACTGTTTTTT
TRBD1	TRBV6-2/TRBV6-3	TRBJ1-1	-	CASSVGGAHTEAFF	TGTGCCAGCAGTGTAGGGGGCGCGCACACTGAAGCTTTCTTT
TRBD1	TRBV28	TRBJ2-5	few	CASSSDRVQETQYF	TGTGCCAGCAGTTCCGACAGGGTCCAAGAGACCCAGTACTTC
TRBD2	TRBV6-1	TRBJ2-3	-	CASSEQAGGSDTQYF	TGTGCCAGCAGTGAACAAGCGGGAGGGTCAGATACGCAGTATTTT
TRBD1	TRBV3-1/TRBV3-2	TRBJ1-1	-	CASSQGTGVTEAFF	TGTGCCAGCAGCCAAGGGACAGGGGTTACTGAAGCTTTCTTT
-	TRBV28	TRBJ1-1	once	CASSTTVSRTEAFF	TGTGCCAGCAGCACCACAGTTTCGCGCACTGAAGCTTTCTTT
TRBD2	TRBV7-9	TRBJ2-1	-	CASSPLGGTRLYNEQFF	TGTGCCAGCAGCCCCCTTGGAGGGACTAGGTTATACAATGAGCAGTTCTTC
TRBD1	TRBV14	TRBJ2-5	few	CASSPFRGRSTGRETQYF	TGTGCCAGCAGCCCGTTTAGGGGGCGGAGCACTGGACGGGAGACCCAGTACTTC
TRBD1	TRBV18	TRBJ1-1	-	CASSPTGETEAFF	TGTGCCAGCTCGCCAACAGGGGAAACTGAAGCTTTCTTT
TRBD1	TRBV10-3	TRBJ1-5	-	CAISTTGDNQPQHF	TGTGCCATCAGCACGACAGGGGACAACCAGCCCCAGCATTTT
-	TRBV7-3	TRBJ1-2	-	CASSQNREMEYTF	TGTGCCAGCAGCCAGAACAGGGAAATGGAATACACCTTC
-	TRBV7-6	TRBJ1-6	-	CASSLGSRGGNSPLHF	TGTGCCAGCAGCTTAGGAAGTCGGGGTGGTAATTCACCCCTCCACTTT
TRBD1	TRBV28	TRBJ2-7	-	CASSAHPGAGGSYEQYF	TGTGCCAGCAGTGCCCATCCTGGGGCAGGGGGTAGCTACGAGCAGTACTTC
TRBD1	TRBV11-2	TRBJ2-1	once	CASSIRQGSYNEQFF	TGTGCCAGCAGCATCCGACAGGGGTCCTACAATGAGCAGTTCTTC
-	TRBV2	TRBJ2-7	-	CASSQGYEQYF	TGTGCCAGCAGCCAGGGCTACGAGCAGTACTTC
-	TRBV7-6	TRBJ2-1	-	CASSLSVQSNEQFF	TGTGCCAGCAGCTTAAGCGTTCAAAGTAATGAGCAGTTCTTC
-	TRBV12-3/TRBV12-4	TRBJ1-2	-	CASSLLGGYTF	TGTGCCAGCAGTTTACTAGGTGGCTACACCTTC
-	TRBV7-3	TRBJ2-2	-	CASSPDRANTGELFF	TGTGCCAGCAGCCCCGACAGAGCGAACACCGGGGAGCTGTTTTTT
-	TRBV15	TRBJ2-3	-	CATSKTTGLTDTQYF	TGTGCCACCAGCAAAACAACAGGGTTGACAGATACGCAGTATTTT
-	TRBV6-5	TRBJ2-7	-	CASSYRGSSSYEQYF	TGTGCCAGCAGTTACAGGGGGTCCAGCTCCTACGAGCAGTACTTC
-	TRBV19	TRBJ1-5	-	CASSRSGDGNQPQHF	TGTGCCAGTAGTCGGTCGGGGGACGGCAATCAGCCCCAGCATTTT
-	TRBV10-3	TRBJ2-7	-	CAISETGWEQYF	TGTGCCATCAGTGAGACGGGGTGGGAGCAGTACTTC
-	TRBV7-2	TRBJ2-1	-	CASSLGGFGGEQFF	TGTGCCAGCAGCTTAGGAGGCTTTGGGGGGGAGCAGTTCTTC
TRBD2	TRBV3-1/TRBV3-2	TRBJ2-1	-	CASSPRTSGTSYNEQFF	TGTGCCAGCAGCCCACGGACTAGCGGAACCTCCTACAATGAGCAGTTCTTC
-	TRBV4-3	TRBJ2-1	-	CASSQLADREQFF	TGCGCCAGCAGCCAACTAGCAGACAGGGAGCAGTTCTTC
TRBD2	TRBV3-1/TRBV3-2	TRBJ2-1	-	CASSPNRKSWASGRLSYNEQFF	TGTGCCAGCAGCCCAAACCGAAAAAGTTGGGCTAGCGGGAGATTGTCCTACAATGAGCAGTTCTTC
-	TRBV28	TRBJ1-2	-	CAGGARADGYTF	TGTGCCGGGGGGGCGCGGGCGGATGGCTACACCTTC
TRBD1	TRBV5-4	TRBJ1-6	once	CASSPRDRLNSPLHF	TGTGCCAGCAGCCCCCGGGACAGGCTAAATTCACCCCTCCACTTT